This T cell receptor beta chain was documented in a study of T cell responses to AZD1222 COVID-19 vaccine. Study context: Second doses that came at about 4 or about 12 weeks were put together.

Sequencing was performed with immunoSEQ multiplex PCR; in TCRdb, only in-frame clones are kept and a portion is missing. Of around 70,000 clones in the sample, roughly 85% were seen once. Study-level results: The study sampled repertoires only after the peak T cell response. Variant regions that are unmutated are reportedly the target of nearly half of spike-specific TCRs.

Germline CDR1 reads GTSNPN; CDR2 reads SVGIG (reference sequence). The length of the CDR3 is 17 residues. The V gene end was trimmed by 0 bases and the J gene end by 1 base; junction bases not matched to a gene: 12. This clone appeared once. Its specificity is unknown. The genes are TRBV30 and TRBJ2-7; 7 nucleotides match TRBD2. The sequencing here drew on peripheral blood, taken on day 0 of AZD1222 vaccination. The receptor's source is an adult in good health. The CDR3 loop is CAWSVEAGEPSSYEQYF. CDR3 DNA sequence: TGTGCCTGGAGTGTAGAGGCGGGGGAACCCAGTTCCTACGAGCAGTACTTC.